Each of the 4 T cell receptor beta chains below was sequenced from the same sample in a study of T cell repertoires in cytomegalovirus infection. TCRdb used MiXCR to reprocess the reads, holding one entry per CDR3 protein. The sample lists fewer than 550,000 distinct CDR3 sequences, approximately 31% occurring once. What was sequenced was PBMCs. The receptors come from a human donor in good health (CMV status not recorded). Some clones in this sample may be carry-over from other donors' samples.

The chain uses TRBV2 and TRBJ2-2, with 9 bases fitting TRBD2. The CDR3 sequence is 16 residues long. CDR1 SNHLY and CDR2 FYNNEI come from the germline V gene. J lost 2 bases, V lost 4 bases, and 5 bases had no gene match. The CDR3 spells CASSGNSGGNTGELFF. In DNA form, the CDR3 reads TGTGCCAGCAGTGGGAATAGCGGGGGAAACACCGGGGAGCTGTTTTTT.

A word on this clonotype: This may be a read error: a much more frequent sequence differs by one nucleotide. This chain links TRBV7-2 with TRBJ2-3; no definite D call. This CDR3 is built from 13 residues. In germline, CDR1 is SGHTA, CDR2 FQGNSA. With 4 bases removed from V and 9 bases from J, the gap between germline ends came to 14 bases. The CDR3 DNA sequence: TGTGCCAGCAGCTCCCTTTTTCTAGAGACGCAGTATTTT. As protein: CASSSLFLETQYF.

This rearrangement joins TRBV28 to TRBJ2-3; 11 nucleotides line up with TRBD2. The germline CDR1 and CDR2 sequences are MDHEN and SYDVKM. The CDR3 is 19 amino acids. V was pared by 7 bases and J by 0 bases, with 15 bases of the junction left unmatched. Here the CDR3 DNA reads TGTGCCAGCAACTTATTTCGGACTAGCGGGTCCCTGAGCACAGATACGCAGTATTTT. Translated, it gives CASNLFRTSGSLSTDTQYF.

The chain carries TRBV5-1 and TRBJ2-3, with 12 nucleotides matching TRBD2. The germline V gene has CDR1 SGHRS and CDR2 YFSETQ. Trimming cost V 0 bases and J 2 bases; bases outside gene matches: 7. The CDR3 is 18 amino acids. CDR3 residues: CASSLATSGGPITDTQYF. CDR3 nucleotides: TGCGCCAGCAGCTTGGCAACTAGCGGGGGGCCCATCACAGATACGCAGTATTTT. The whole variable domain, remainder taken from reference TRBV5-1 and TRBJ2-3, is KAGVTQTPRYLIKTRGQQVTLSCSPISGHRSVSWYQQTPGQGLQFLFEYFSETQRNKGNFPGRFSGRQFSNSRSEMNVSTLELGDSALYLCASSLATSGGPITDTQYFGPGTRLTVL.